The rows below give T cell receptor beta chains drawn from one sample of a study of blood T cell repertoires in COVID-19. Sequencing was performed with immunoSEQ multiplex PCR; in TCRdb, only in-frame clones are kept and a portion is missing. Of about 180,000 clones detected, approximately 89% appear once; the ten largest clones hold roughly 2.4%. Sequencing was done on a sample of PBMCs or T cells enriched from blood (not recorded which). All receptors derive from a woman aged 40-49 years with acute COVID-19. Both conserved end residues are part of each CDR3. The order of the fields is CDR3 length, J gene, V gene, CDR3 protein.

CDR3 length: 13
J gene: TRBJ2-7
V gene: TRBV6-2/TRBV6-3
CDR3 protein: CASSYSLSYEQYF

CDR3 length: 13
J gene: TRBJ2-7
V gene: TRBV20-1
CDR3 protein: CSASGQLSYEQYF

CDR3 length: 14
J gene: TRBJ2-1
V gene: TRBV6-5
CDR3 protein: CASMKPSGTNEQFF

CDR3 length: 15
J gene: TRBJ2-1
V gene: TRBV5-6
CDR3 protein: CASSPSGSSYNEQFF

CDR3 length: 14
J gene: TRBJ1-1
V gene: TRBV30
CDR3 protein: CAWSERGRLTEAFF

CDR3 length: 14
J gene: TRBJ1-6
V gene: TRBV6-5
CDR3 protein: CASSYGTYNSPLHF

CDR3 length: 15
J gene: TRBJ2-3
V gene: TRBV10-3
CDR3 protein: CAISAGQGNTDTQYF

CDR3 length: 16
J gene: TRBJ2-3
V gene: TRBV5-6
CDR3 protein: CASSWGARPPGDTQYF

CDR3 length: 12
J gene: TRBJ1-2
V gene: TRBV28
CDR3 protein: CASRDTGYGYTF

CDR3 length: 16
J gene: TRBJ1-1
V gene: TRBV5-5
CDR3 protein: CASSLVGGGANTEAFF

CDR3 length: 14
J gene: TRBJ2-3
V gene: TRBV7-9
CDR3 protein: CASSPWTGWDTQYF

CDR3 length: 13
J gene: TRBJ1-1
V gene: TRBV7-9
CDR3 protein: CASSFTGNTEAFF

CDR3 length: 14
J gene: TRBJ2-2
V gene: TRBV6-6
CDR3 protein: CASSLRLNTGELFF

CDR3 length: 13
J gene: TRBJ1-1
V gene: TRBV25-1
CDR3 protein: CASSGVLNTEAFF

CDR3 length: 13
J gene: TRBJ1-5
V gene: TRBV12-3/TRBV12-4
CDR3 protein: CASSFRVGQPQHF

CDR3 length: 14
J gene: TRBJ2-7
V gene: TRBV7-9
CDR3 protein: CASSLGQGLGEQYF

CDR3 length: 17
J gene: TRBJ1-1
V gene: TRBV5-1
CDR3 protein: CASSSTDLSRARGGAFF